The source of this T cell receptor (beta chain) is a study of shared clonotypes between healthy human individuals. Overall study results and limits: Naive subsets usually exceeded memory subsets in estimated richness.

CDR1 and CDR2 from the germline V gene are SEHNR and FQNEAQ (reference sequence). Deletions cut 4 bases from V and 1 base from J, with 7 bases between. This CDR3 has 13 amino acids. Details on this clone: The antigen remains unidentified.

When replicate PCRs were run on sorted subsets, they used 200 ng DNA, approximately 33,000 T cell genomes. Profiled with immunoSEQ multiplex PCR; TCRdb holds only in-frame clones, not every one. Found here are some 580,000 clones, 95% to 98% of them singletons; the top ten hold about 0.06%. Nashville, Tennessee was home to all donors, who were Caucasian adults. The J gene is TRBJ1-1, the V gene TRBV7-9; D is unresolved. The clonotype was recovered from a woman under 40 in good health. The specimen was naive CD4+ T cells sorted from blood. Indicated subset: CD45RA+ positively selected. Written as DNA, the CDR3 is TGTGCCAGCAGCTCACGACAGAACACTGAAGCTTTCTTT. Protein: CASSSRQNTEAFF.